This T cell receptor beta chain comes out of a study of radiotherapy plus CTLA-4 blockade in lung cancer. Across the study: Objective responses arose in over 15% of patients, and around 32% experienced disease control.

Assay: immunoSEQ multiplex PCR; the TCRdb copy retains only in-frame clones and omits some. Among around 72,000 clones listed, approximately 78% were seen once. This clone was detected only a few times. Germline V CDR1 and CDR2: MNHNY, SVGAGI (reference sequence). The CDR3 is 14 amino acids. Trimming took 6 bases from V and 1 from J, leaving 12 bases between them. Treatment of patients with chemo-refractory metastatic non-small-cell lung cancer consisted of focal radiation plus CTLA-4 blockade with ipilimumab. The rearrangement uses TRBV6-6 and TRBJ1-2; no clear D gene. This clonotype was obtained from a human donor with non-small cell lung cancer who had a complete response to radiotherapy plus ipilimumab. The sequencing here drew on peripheral blood, taken from a patient treated with radiotherapy plus ipilimumab. CDR3 nucleotides: TGTGCCAGCAGCCCCGAGGGAGTTAACTATGGCTACACCTTC. This encodes CASSPEGVNYGYTF.